This T cell receptor beta chain is from a study of control samples from healthy donors and cancer patients. Germline V CDR1 and CDR2: SGHDT, YYEEEE. The CDR3 totals 13 residues. The germline V and J ends were trimmed by 4 bases and 8 bases, with 15 bases remaining between them. Some clones are missing from TCRdb's copy, which holds only in-frame ones; the method was immunoSEQ multiplex PCR. The table has 100,000 to 150,000 clones, approximately 90% seen once. The V call is TRBV5-6, the J call TRBJ1-2; D is perhaps TRBD1 (5 bases). Sequencing was performed on blood. This TCR was recovered from a man in his late teens or twenties in good health. The CDR3 is CASSLGGQGGYTF. Written as DNA, the CDR3 is TGTGCCAGCAGCCTGGGCGGGCAGGGAGGCTACACCTTC. The entire variable domain, with the rest obtained from reference TRBV5-6 and TRBJ1-2, is as follows: DAGVTQSPTHLIKTRGQQVTLRCSPKSGHDTVSWYQQALGQGPQFIFQYYEEEERQRGNFPDRFSGHQFPNYSSELNVNALLLGDSALYLCASSLGGQGGYTFGSGTRLTVV.